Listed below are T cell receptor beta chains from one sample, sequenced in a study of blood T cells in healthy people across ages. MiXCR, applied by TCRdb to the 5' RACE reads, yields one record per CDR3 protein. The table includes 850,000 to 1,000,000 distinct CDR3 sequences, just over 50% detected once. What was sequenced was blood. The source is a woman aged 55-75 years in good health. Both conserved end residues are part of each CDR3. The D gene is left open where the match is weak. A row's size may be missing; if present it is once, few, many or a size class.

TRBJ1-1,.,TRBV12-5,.,CASGRDPIGNTEAFF,TGTGCTAGTGGTCGTGACCCCATAGGAAACACTGAAGCTTTCTTT
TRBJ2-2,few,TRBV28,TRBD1,CASSLRTGNTGELFF,TGTGCCAGCAGTTTGAGGACAGGGAACACCGGGGAGCTGTTTTTT
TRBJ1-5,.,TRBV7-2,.,CASSLAAKSNQPQHF,TGTGCCAGCAGCTTAGCGGCAAAATCCAATCAGCCCCAGCATTTT
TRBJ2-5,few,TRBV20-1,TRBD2,CSANLAGVVETQYF,TGCAGTGCCAACCTAGCGGGAGTGGTTGAGACCCAGTACTTC
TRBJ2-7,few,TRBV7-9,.,CASSLEQNSYEQYF,TGTGCCAGCAGCTTGGAACAGAACTCCTACGAGCAGTACTTC
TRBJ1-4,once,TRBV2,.,CATKTGLNEKLFF,TGTGCCACCAAAACAGGCCTCAATGAAAAACTGTTTTTT
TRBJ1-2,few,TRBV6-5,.,CASSTGFPLNYGYTF,TGTGCCAGCAGTACAGGGTTCCCACTTAACTATGGCTACACCTTC
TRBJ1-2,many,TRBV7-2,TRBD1,CASSPGTGLANYGYTF,TGTGCCAGCAGTCCCGGGACAGGGTTAGCTAACTATGGCTACACCTTC
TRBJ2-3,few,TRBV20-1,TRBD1,CSALDIQGTGVDTQYF,TGCAGTGCCCTTGATATTCAGGGGACAGGGGTAGATACGCAGTATTTT
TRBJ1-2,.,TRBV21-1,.,CAKSPGQILRRGYTF,TGTGCCAAATCGCCGGGACAGATACTTCGTCGTGGCTACACCTTC
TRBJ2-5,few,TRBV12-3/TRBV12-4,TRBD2,CASSYSGRAQETQYF,TGTGCCAGCAGTTATAGCGGGAGGGCCCAAGAGACCCAGTACTTC
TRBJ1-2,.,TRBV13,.,CASSTTPGNYYGYTF,TGTGCCAGCAGCACCACTCCAGGGAACTACTATGGCTACACCTTC
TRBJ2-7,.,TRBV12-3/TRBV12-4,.,CASSLTLGAPLTYEQYF,TGTGCCAGCAGTTTAACCCTAGGGGCTCCCCTTACCTACGAGCAGTACTTC
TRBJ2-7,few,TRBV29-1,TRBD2,CSVTGLAGSYEQYF,TGCAGCGTCACCGGACTAGCGGGGTCCTACGAGCAGTACTTC
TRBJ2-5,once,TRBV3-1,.,CASSRTPGGGETQYF,TGTGCCAGCAGCCGCACTCCGGGGGGCGGGGAGACCCAGTACTTC
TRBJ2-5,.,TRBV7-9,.,CASSGDDRKQYF,TGTGCCAGCAGCGGGGACGACCGAAAGCAGTACTTC
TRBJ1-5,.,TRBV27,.,CASSLQGAPASVQPQHF,TGTGCCAGCAGTTTACAAGGGGCTCCCGCATCGGTTCAGCCCCAGCATTTT
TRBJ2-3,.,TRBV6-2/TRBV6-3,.,CASSYTVLGLGVVDTQYF,TGTGCCAGCAGTTATACGGTGTTAGGGCTAGGGGTGGTGGATACGCAGTATTTT
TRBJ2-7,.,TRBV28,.,CASSLRPLYRDTDYEQYF,TGTGCCAGCAGTTTACGACCTCTTTACCGGGACACCGACTACGAGCAGTACTTC
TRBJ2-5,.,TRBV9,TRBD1,CASSPRTGAQETQYF,TGTGCCAGCAGCCCACGGACAGGGGCCCAAGAGACCCAGTACTTC
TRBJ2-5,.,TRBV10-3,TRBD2,CAVNSGLEETQYF,TGTGCCGTTAACTCGGGACTAGAGGAGACCCAGTACTTC
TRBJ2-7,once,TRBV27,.,CASSLSATAKSYEQYF,TGTGCCAGCAGTTTATCGGCGACAGCTAAGTCCTACGAGCAGTACTTC
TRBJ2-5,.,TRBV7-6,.,CASSLGGTSLGQYF,TGTGCCAGCAGCTTAGGGGGGACTTCCCTTGGGCAGTACTTC
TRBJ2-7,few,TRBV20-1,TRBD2,CSVQAGSSYEQYF,TGCAGTGTCCAAGCGGGGAGCTCCTACGAGCAGTACTTC
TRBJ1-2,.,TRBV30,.,CAWSAGIYGYTF,TGTGCCTGGAGTGCGGGGATCTATGGCTACACCTTC
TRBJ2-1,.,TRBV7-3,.,CASSLTSSSYSEQFF,TGTGCCAGCAGCTTAACCTCGAGCTCCTACAGTGAGCAGTTCTTC
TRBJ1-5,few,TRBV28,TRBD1,CASSTQTGGGNQPQHF,TGTGCCAGCAGTACCCAGACAGGGGGCGGCAATCAGCCCCAGCATTTT
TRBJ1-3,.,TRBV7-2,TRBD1,CASSSPGQPIYSGNTIYF,TGTGCCAGCAGCTCACCGGGACAGCCTATTTACTCTGGAAACACCATATATTTT
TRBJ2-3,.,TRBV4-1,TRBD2,CASSQGLARHVTDTQYF,TGCGCCAGCAGCCAGGGACTAGCGAGACATGTGACAGATACGCAGTATTTT
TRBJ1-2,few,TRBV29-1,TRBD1,CSVVGQVYGYTF,TGCAGCGTTGTGGGACAGGTCTATGGCTACACCTTC
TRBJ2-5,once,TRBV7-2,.,CASSSNRVGEQYF,TGTGCCAGCAGCTCTAACAGGGTGGGTGAGCAGTACTTC
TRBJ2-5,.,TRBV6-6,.,CASSYSGPQETQYF,TGTGCCAGCAGTTACTCGGGGCCCCAAGAGACCCAGTACTTC
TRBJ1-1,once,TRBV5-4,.,CASSNALRGTEAFF,TGTGCCAGCAGCAATGCCCTCCGGGGCACTGAAGCTTTCTTT
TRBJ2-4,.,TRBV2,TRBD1,CASSPGQPKNIQYF,TGTGCCAGCAGTCCGGGACAGCCTAAAAACATTCAGTACTTC
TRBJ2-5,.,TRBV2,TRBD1,CASRAPAGTGYNEQYF,TGTGCCAGCAGAGCACCTGCCGGGACAGGGTACAATGAGCAGTACTTC